One T cell receptor beta chain is described in this entry. These data are taken from a study of cytomegalovirus exposure and HLA in healthy donors. The method was immunoSEQ multiplex PCR; TCRdb's version includes in-frame clones alone and lacks a portion of them. The sample lists around 250,000 clones; 90% were seen once. The germline CDR1 and CDR2 sequences are MNHEY and SVGAGI. The length of the CDR3 is 13 residues. The J segment lost 7 bases and the V segment lost 6 bases, leaving 5 bases of the junction unmatched. The sequence was collected from a woman between 18 and 30 years old in good health and CMV-seronegative. Sequencing used PBMCs. The rearrangement uses TRBV6-5 and TRBJ1-4; 7 bases match TRBD1. DNA for the CDR3: TGTGCCAGCAGCCGACAGGGTACTGAAAAACTGTTTTTT. This gives the protein CASSRQGTEKLFF.